These 11 T cell receptor beta chains came from one sample sequenced in a study of T-cell reconstitution after alpha-beta-depleted transplantation in children. Unique molecular identifiers were built into the TCRbeta library. TCRdb called the PCR reads again in MiXCR, with one record for every CDR3 protein. The sample yields about 980,000 distinct CDR3 sequences, roughly 29% seen once. This material consisted of PBMCs, mostly from graft donor cells, taken 360 days after TCRalphabeta/CD19-depleted stem cell transplant. Receptor source: a boy under two years old who had a stem cell transplant for SCID, so the T cells may come from the graft donor.

This clonotype was seen at least ten times. The chain couples TRBV5-6 to TRBJ2-6; the D call may be TRBD1 or TRBD2 (6 bases each). The germline V gene encodes CDR1 SGHDT and CDR2 YYEEEE. Trimming took 4 bases from V and 3 from J, leaving 14 bases between them. CDR3 size: 16 residues. The CDR3 nucleotides read TGTGCCAGCAGCGGACTAACAGGGTTTGGGGCCAACGTCCTGACTTTC. This translates into CASSGLTGFGANVLTF. The full variable domain, rest sourced from reference TRBV5-6 and TRBJ2-6, is DAGVTQSPTHLIKTRGQQVTLRCSPKSGHDTVSWYQQALGQGPQFIFQYYEEEERQRGNFPDRFSGHQFPNYSSELNVNALLLGDSALYLCASSGLTGFGANVLTFGAGSRLTVL.

This clonotype was detected only a few times. J is TRBJ2-5 and V is TRBV11-2; D gene uncertain. Germline CDR1 and CDR2: SGHAT and FQNNGV. The CDR3 consists of 12 residues. V was trimmed by 5 bases and J by 1 base, leaving 5 bases between them. CDR3 sequence: CASSVLQETQYF. DNA of the CDR3: TGTGCCAGCAGCGTCCTCCAAGAGACCCAGTACTTC.

The chain links TRBV12-3 or TRBV12-4 to TRBJ2-3; tentative D call: TRBD1 (6 bases). Between the trimmed V and J ends, which lost 6 bases and 4 bases, there was a span of 20 bases. The CDR3 covers 16 residues. The CDR3 protein is CASSLAGTKFPDTQYF. The CDR3 nucleotides read TGTGCCAGCAGCCTTGCCGGGACAAAATTTCCAGATACGCAGTATTTT.

This clonotype was seen a handful of times. The V call is TRBV20-1, the J call TRBJ1-6, with D maybe TRBD1 (5 bases). V was trimmed by 2 bases and J by 8 bases, leaving 16 bases between them. This CDR3 region has 15 residues. Germline lookup yields CDR1 DFQATT and CDR2 SNEGSKA (reference sequence). The CDR3, as DNA: TGCAGTGCTAGAAATGGTGGGGGTAGGGATTCACCCCTCCACTTT. This sequence encodes CSARNGGGRDSPLHF.

This chain joins TRBV7-8 and TRBJ2-7; 10 bases fit TRBD2. CDR1 is SGHVS and CDR2 is FQNEAQ in the germline V gene. V trimming: 6 bases; J trimming: 6 bases; junction bases outside the gene matches: 8. The CDR3 contains 14 residues. CDR3 residues: CASRGPAGGTEQYF. The CDR3 DNA follows: TGTGCCAGCAGAGGTCCAGCGGGGGGGACCGAGCAGTACTTC.

The V gene is TRBV2, the J gene TRBJ2-7; TRBD1 matches at 9 bases. This CDR3 has 17 amino acids. Per the germline V gene, CDR1 is SNHLY and CDR2 is FYNNEI. V was pared by 6 bases and J by 1 base, with 13 bases of the junction left unmatched. The CDR3 DNA is TGTGCCAGCAGCCAAGCATTTGGGACAGGGATGTCCTACGAGCAGTACTTC. Translated, it gives CASSQAFGTGMSYEQYF.

This clonotype was seen a handful of times. At one end, the junction sequence differs from germline, possibly due to a read error. J is TRBJ2-1 and V is TRBV5-1; D is possibly TRBD2 (6 bases). There are 13 residues in the CDR3. Germline-derived CDR1 and CDR2 are SGHRS and YFSETQ. The CDR3 DNA sequence: TGTGCCAGCAGCTTACTCGCGGGGAATGAGCAGTTCTTC. Its translation is CASSLLAGNEQFF.

There are a few counts of this clonotype. The chain combines TRBV7-6 with TRBJ2-2, with 8 bases lining up with TRBD1. This CDR3 comprises 20 residues. Unmatched junction bases numbered 16, after V lost 3 bases and J lost 1 base. CDR1 SGHVS and CDR2 FNYEAQ come from the germline V gene. CDR3 protein: CASSFPTRGPGQENTGELFF. The DNA of the CDR3 is TGTGCCAGCAGCTTCCCTACCAGAGGACCGGGACAGGAGAACACCGGGGAGCTGTTTTTT.

V gene TRBV6-2 or TRBV6-3 combines with J gene TRBJ1-2; D is ambiguous. V lost 5 bases and J 2 bases, leaving 12 bases between the germline ends. The CDR3 loop spans 14 amino acids. Germline V gene data show CDR1 as MNHEY and CDR2 as SVGEGT. DNA for the CDR3: TGTGCCAGCAGTCCCCGGCCCGGGAACTATGGCTACACCTTC. Amino acid sequence: CASSPRPGNYGYTF.

This clonotype has just a few counts. V and J are TRBV12-3 or TRBV12-4 and TRBJ2-5, with D unclear. This CDR3 is built from 13 residues. Trimming shortened V by 2 bases and J by 5 bases, and 9 bases separated the two germline ends. The CDR3 reads CASSLRFVETQYF. The DNA for the CDR3 is TGTGCCAGCAGTTTAAGGTTCGTTGAGACCCAGTACTTC.

Of note for this clonotype: Germline is not matched at one junction end, which may reflect a read error. The chain employs TRBV12-3 or TRBV12-4 and TRBJ1-1; maybe TRBD1 (6 bases). The CDR3 loop spans 16 amino acids. Here the CDR3 DNA reads TGTGCCAGCAGTTTCCGGGGGGCCCCAATGAACGCTGAAGCTTTCTTT. Amino acid sequence: CASSFRGAPMNAEAFF.